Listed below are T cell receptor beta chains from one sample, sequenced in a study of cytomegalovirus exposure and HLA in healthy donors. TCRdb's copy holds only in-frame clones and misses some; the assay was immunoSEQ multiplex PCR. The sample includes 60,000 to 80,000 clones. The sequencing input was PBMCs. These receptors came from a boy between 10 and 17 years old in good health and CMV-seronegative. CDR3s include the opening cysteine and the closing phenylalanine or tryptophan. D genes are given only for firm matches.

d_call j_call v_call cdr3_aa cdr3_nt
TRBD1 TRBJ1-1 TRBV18 CASSLKSDRVTEAFF TGTGCCAGCTCACTAAAATCGGACAGGGTAACTGAAGCTTTCTTT
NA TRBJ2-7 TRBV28 CASSPFRGGLWEQYF TGTGCCAGCAGTCCGTTTAGGGGGGGCCTGTGGGAGCAGTACTTC
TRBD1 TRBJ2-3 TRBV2 CASSEWTGVGTDTQYF TGTGCCAGCAGTGAGTGGACAGGGGTGGGAACAGATACGCAGTATTTT
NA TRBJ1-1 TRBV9 CASNPTGSFTEAFF TGTGCCAGCAACCCAACAGGGTCTTTCACTGAAGCTTTCTTT
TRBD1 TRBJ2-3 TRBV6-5 CASRPGQYTDTQYF TGTGCCAGCAGACCGGGACAGTACACAGATACGCAGTATTTT
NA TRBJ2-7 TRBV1 CTSWGMLAGNSAYEQYF TGCACCAGCTGGGGGATGCTAGCGGGCAATAGCGCCTACGAGCAGTACTTC
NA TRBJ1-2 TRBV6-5 CASGQGSMIYGYTF TGTGCCAGCGGCCAGGGGTCGATGATCTATGGCTACACCTTC
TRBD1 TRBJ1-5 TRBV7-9 CASSRTGGLDQPQHF TGTGCCAGCAGCCGGACAGGGGGCCTGGATCAGCCCCAGCATTTT
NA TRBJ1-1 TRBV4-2 CASSQEGGITEAFF TGTGCCAGCAGCCAAGAGGGGGGGATAACTGAAGCTTTCTTT
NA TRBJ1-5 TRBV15 CATSRDRWGMNF TGTGCCACCAGCAGAGATCGATGGGGCATGAATTTT
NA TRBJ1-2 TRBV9 CASSVVGANYGYTF TGTGCCAGCAGCGTAGTTGGAGCTAACTATGGCTACACCTTC
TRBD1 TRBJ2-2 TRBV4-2 CASSQVGNYGTGHGELFF TGTGCCAGCAGCCAAGTTGGGAATTACGGGACAGGACACGGGGAGCTGTTTTTT
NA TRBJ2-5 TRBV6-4 CASSDSGGQETQYF TGTGCCAGCAGTGACTCGGGGGGCCAAGAGACCCAGTACTTC
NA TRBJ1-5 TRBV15 CATSREQGRQPQHF TGTGCCACCAGCAGAGAACAGGGTAGGCAGCCCCAGCATTTT
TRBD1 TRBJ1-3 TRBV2 CASSALPGQGLGNTIYF TGTGCCAGCAGCGCTCTCCCGGGACAGGGGTTGGGAAACACCATATATTTT
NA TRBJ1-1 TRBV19 CASLDSTTEAFF TGTGCCAGCCTTGACAGTACTACTGAAGCTTTCTTT
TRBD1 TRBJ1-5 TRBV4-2 CASSPRWGQGTGNQPQHF TGTGCCAGCAGCCCGCGCTGGGGACAGGGTACGGGCAATCAGCCCCAGCATTTT
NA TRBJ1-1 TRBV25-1 CASSELDFNTEAFF TGTGCCAGCAGTGAATTGGACTTTAACACTGAAGCTTTCTTT
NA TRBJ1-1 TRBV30 CAWSVGIRGTEAFF TGTGCCTGGAGTGTAGGCATTCGGGGGACTGAAGCTTTCTTT
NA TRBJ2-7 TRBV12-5 CASGLVSGFFYEQYF TGTGCTAGTGGTTTGGTATCAGGGTTTTTCTACGAGCAGTACTTC
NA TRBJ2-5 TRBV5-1 CASSLEEYRGETQYF TGCGCCAGCAGCTTAGAAGAGTACCGAGGAGAGACCCAGTACTTC
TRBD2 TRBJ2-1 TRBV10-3 CAISEGGGINEQFF TGTGCCATCAGTGAGGGCGGGGGGATCAATGAGCAGTTCTTC
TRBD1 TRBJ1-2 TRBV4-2 CASSQGEGQGAGGYTF TGTGCCAGCAGCCAAGGAGAGGGACAGGGGGCGGGGGGCTACACCTTC
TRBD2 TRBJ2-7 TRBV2 CASRGLNSGARGSLYEQYF TGTGCCAGCAGGGGACTAAACTCCGGGGCCCGAGGATCACTCTACGAGCAGTACTTC
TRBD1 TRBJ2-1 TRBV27 CASSRQGDEQFF TGTGCCAGCAGTAGACAGGGGGATGAGCAGTTCTTC
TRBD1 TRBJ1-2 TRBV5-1 CASSLGTGPFDGYTF TGCGCCAGCAGCTTGGGGACAGGACCTTTCGATGGCTACACCTTC
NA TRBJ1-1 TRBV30 CACVYRDTNTEAFF TGTGCCTGCGTGTACCGGGACACGAACACTGAAGCTTTCTTT
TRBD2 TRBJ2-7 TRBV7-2 CASSLFARGGYEQYF TGTGCCAGCAGCTTATTTGCGCGGGGAGGGTACGAGCAGTACTTC
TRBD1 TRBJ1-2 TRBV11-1 CASSFRTGRAGYTF TGTGCCAGCAGCTTTCGGACAGGGAGGGCTGGCTACACCTTC
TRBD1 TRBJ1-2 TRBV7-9 CASSLVGPQDRGDGYGYTF TGTGCCAGCAGCTTAGTAGGGCCGCAGGACAGGGGTGACGGCTATGGCTACACCTTC
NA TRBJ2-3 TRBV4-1 CASSQEFPGPDTQYF TGCGCCAGCAGCCAAGAATTCCCCGGTCCAGATACGCAGTATTTT
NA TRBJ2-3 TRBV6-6 CASGGGTDTQYF TGTGCCAGCGGTGGCGGGACAGATACGCAGTATTTT
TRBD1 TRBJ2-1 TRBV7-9 CASSLSGGRNNEQFF TGTGCCAGCAGCTTATCAGGGGGTAGGAACAATGAGCAGTTCTTC
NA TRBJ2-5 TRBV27 CASSSRTLSGQGAQYF TGTGCCAGCAGTTCCCGAACTCTTAGCGGCCAGGGGGCCCAGTACTTC
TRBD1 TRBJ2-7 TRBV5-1 CASSLEDGTGLFYEQYF TGCGCCAGCAGCTTGGAGGATGGGACAGGACTTTTCTACGAGCAGTACTTC
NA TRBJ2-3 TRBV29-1 CSAGETRGATDTQYF TGCAGCGCTGGGGAAACTAGAGGAGCCACAGATACGCAGTATTTT
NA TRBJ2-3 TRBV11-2 CASSFSRVEDTQYF TGTGCCAGCAGCTTTTCCCGGGTTGAGGATACGCAGTATTTT
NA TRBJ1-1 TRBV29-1 CSVESEVNTEAFF TGCAGCGTTGAAAGTGAGGTCAACACTGAAGCTTTCTTT
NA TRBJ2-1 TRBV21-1 CASRGGVEGYNEQFF TGTGCCAGCAGAGGAGGGGTAGAAGGCTACAATGAGCAGTTCTTC
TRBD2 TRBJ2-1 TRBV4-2 CASSRGTSANNEQFF TGTGCCAGCAGCCGGGGGACTAGCGCGAACAATGAGCAGTTCTTC
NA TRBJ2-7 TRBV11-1 CASSFVGETYEQYF TGTGCCAGCAGCTTTGTCGGAGAGACCTACGAGCAGTACTTC
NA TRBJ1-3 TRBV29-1 CSVEARHGNTIYF TGCAGCGTTGAAGCCAGGCACGGAAACACCATATATTTT
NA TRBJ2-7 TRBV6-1 CASSEAGRYYEQYF TGTGCCAGCAGTGAAGCCGGCAGGTACTACGAGCAGTACTTC
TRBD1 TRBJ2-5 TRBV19 CASSTHDRGGTTQYF TGTGCCAGTAGTACCCATGACAGGGGCGGGACGACCCAGTACTTC